The 15 T cell receptor beta chains reported below all come from one sample, sequenced in a study of spatial heterogeneity in lung cancer. These receptors lack a known antigen. Study-level results: Counts that tracked tumor mutation counts were those of expanded intratumoral alpha and beta TCRs.

TCRdb reanalysed the 5' RACE reads using MiXCR and keeps one entry per CDR3 protein. The profile shows about 2,300 distinct CDR3 sequences, approximately 15% of them singletons. Documented time point: sample taken at primary tumor resection. The sequencing here drew on lung tumor tissue, taken at surgery. The receptors shown here come from a male donor with early-stage non-small cell lung cancer.

This clonotype was detected a few times. V and J are TRBV29-1 and TRBJ2-7, with D perhaps matching TRBD1 or TRBD2 (5 bases each). The CDR3 extends over 12 amino acids. V was pared by 4 bases and J by 2 bases, with 9 bases between. CDR1 is SQVTM and CDR2 is ANQGSEA in the germline V gene. The CDR3 coding sequence is TGCAGCGTTGGGGGACCCACCTACGAGCAGTACTTC. Protein sequence: CSVGGPTYEQYF.

This clonotype has a handful of counts. The V and J genes are TRBV27 and TRBJ2-5, with 12 positions matching TRBD2. Germline V gene lookup returns CDR1 MNHEY and CDR2 SMNVEV (reference sequence). Germline trimming cut 6 bases from V and 2 bases from J; bases unmatched to any gene: 1. CDR3 length: 14 amino acids. CDR3 DNA sequence: TGTGCCAGCAGAGGACTAGCGGGGCAAGAGACCCAGTACTTC. Protein product: CASRGLAGQETQYF.

This clonotype is medium-sized by share. The rearrangement uses TRBV20-1 and TRBJ2-3, with D hard to call. This CDR3 is 11 amino acids long. V lost 3 bases and J lost 4, with 5 bases in between. The germline V gene encodes CDR1 DFQATT and CDR2 SNEGSKA (reference sequence). CDR3 nucleotide sequence: TGCAGTGCTAGTTTCGCAGATACGCAGTATTTT. Translated: CSASFADTQYF.

The chain combines TRBV20-1 with TRBJ2-1, with D possibly matching TRBD1 (6 bases). The CDR3 is 12 residues long. Trimming removed 6 bases at V and 4 bases at J, with 10 bases between. Germline V gives CDR1 DFQATT, CDR2 SNEGSKA (reference sequence). The CDR3 sequence is CSAPTGYNEQFF. DNA for the CDR3: TGCAGTGCACCGACAGGTTACAATGAGCAGTTCTTC.

This clonotype occurred a few times. The chain recombines TRBV30 with TRBJ2-1; D gene unclear. This CDR3 comprises 12 residues. The germline V and J ends were trimmed by 0 bases and 5 bases, with 5 bases remaining between them. Germline CDR1 and CDR2: GTSNPN and SVGIG (reference sequence). The CDR3 sequence: CAWSVTDNEQFF. In DNA, the CDR3 is TGTGCCTGGAGTGTAACTGACAATGAGCAGTTCTTC.

By sample share, this clonotype is hyperexpanded. V and J are TRBV12-3 or TRBV12-4 and TRBJ2-7; possible D gene TRBD2, 5 bases. The V end was cut by 1 base, the J end by 3 bases, with 7 bases between. The CDR3 totals 13 residues. The CDR3 sequence is CASSLGGDYEQYF. The CDR3 nucleotides read TGTGCCAGCAGTTTAGGGGGAGACTACGAGCAGTACTTC.

In its sample, this clonotype is medium-sized. This chain connects TRBV19 to TRBJ2-5; 11 bases align to TRBD1. Germline V gene data show CDR1 as LNHDA and CDR2 as SQIVND (reference sequence). CDR3 length: 17 amino acids. After removal of 5 bases from V and 3 bases from J, the junction contained 11 bases not matched to a gene. CDR3 sequence reads: CASSSRPGQGVKETQYF. CDR3 in DNA: TGTGCCAGTAGTTCACGACCGGGACAGGGGGTTAAAGAGACCCAGTACTTC. The full variable domain, in which reference TRBV19 and TRBJ2-5 provide the parts outside the CDR3, is DGGITQSPKYLFRKEGQNVTLSCEQNLNHDAMYWYRQDPGQGLRLIYYSQIVNDFQKGDIAEGYSVSREKKESFPLTVTSAQKNPTAFYLCASSSRPGQGVKETQYFGPGTRLLVL.

In its sample, this clonotype is medium-sized. V usage is TRBV7-9 and J usage is TRBJ2-4, with TRBD1 identical over 7 bases. V shed 5 bases, J shed 0 bases, and the junction held 10 bases outside the gene matches. From germline, CDR1 is SEHNR and CDR2 FQNEAQ (reference sequence). This CDR3 contains 17 residues. The CDR3 nucleotides are TGTGCCAGCAGCCCCGATGGGACAGAGCTAGCCAAAAACATTCAGTACTTC. This sequence encodes CASSPDGTELAKNIQYF.

This clonotype is termed medium-sized (0.01 to 0.1%). This rearrangement joins TRBV28 to TRBJ1-2; no clear D gene. Looked up from germline, CDR1 is MDHEN and CDR2 is SYDVKM. The CDR3 is made up of 14 amino acids. Trimming took 3 bases from V and 4 from J, leaving 12 bases between them. The chain's CDR3 is CASSLRQVFYGYTF. In DNA form, the CDR3 reads TGTGCCAGCAGTTTGCGGCAGGTCTTCTATGGCTACACCTTC.

The V call is TRBV19, the J call TRBJ2-3, with D hard to call. The CDR3 contains 11 residues. The V gene lost 4 bases and the J gene lost 4 bases, with 3 bases spanning the gap. Germline V gene data show CDR1 as LNHDA and CDR2 as SQIVND (reference sequence). In DNA, the CDR3 is TGTGCCAGTAGTACGGCAGATACGCAGTATTTT. Encoded protein: CASSTADTQYF. Using reference TRBV19 and TRBJ2-3 for the parts outside the CDR3, the full variable domain is DGGITQSPKYLFRKEGQNVTLSCEQNLNHDAMYWYRQDPGQGLRLIYYSQIVNDFQKGDIAEGYSVSREKKESFPLTVTSAQKNPTAFYLCASSTADTQYFGPGTRLTVL.

This clonotype is medium-sized within its sample. The chain links TRBV9 to TRBJ1-2; D unclear. Germline V gives CDR1 SGDLS, CDR2 YYNGEE. The CDR3 is 14 amino acids. Trimming shortened V by 3 bases and J by 4 bases, and 13 bases separated the two germline ends. CDR3 region: CASSDLDPSYGYTF. Written as DNA, the CDR3 is TGTGCCAGCAGCGACTTGGACCCTAGCTATGGCTACACCTTC.

Within the sample, this clonotype is medium-sized. V gene TRBV9 combines with J gene TRBJ2-1; TRBD2 is a possible D gene (5 bases). The CDR3 extends over 15 amino acids. Germline V CDR1 and CDR2: SGDLS, YYNGEE. V shed 3 bases and J shed 3 bases, with 13 bases lying between them. The CDR3 region is CASSDAGRGYNEQFF. CDR3 nucleotide sequence: TGTGCCAGCAGCGACGCCGGCCGGGGCTACAATGAGCAGTTCTTC.

This clonotype qualifies as medium-sized (0.01 to 0.1%). The chain links TRBV27 to TRBJ2-1; TRBD2 agrees at 9 bases. CDR1 MNHEY and CDR2 SMNVEV come from the germline V gene (reference sequence). The CDR3 consists of 16 residues. The V gene end was trimmed by 5 bases and the J gene end by 10 bases; junction bases not matched to a gene: 15. The CDR3 sequence is CASSPWNSGGPSEQFF. In DNA form, the CDR3 reads TGTGCCAGCAGTCCCTGGAATAGCGGGGGACCTTCGGAGCAGTTCTTC.

CDR3 protein: CASSQVLANTEAFF. The CDR3 coding sequence is TGTGCCAGCAGCCAAGTATTAGCGAACACTGAAGCTTTCTTT. The gene calls are TRBV3-2 and TRBJ1-1. TRBV3-2 is shown as a pseudogene. This CDR3 comprises 14 residues.

By frequency in the sample, this clonotype is medium-sized. V is TRBV6-6 and J is TRBJ2-6, with unresolved D. V was cut by 4 bases and J by 0 bases, with 7 bases left in between. The germline V gene has CDR1 MNHNY and CDR2 SVGAGI (reference sequence). CDR3 size: 15 residues. The DNA of the CDR3 is TGTGCCAGCAGTTGGTTGAGCTCTGGGGCCAACGTCCTGACTTTC. This encodes CASSWLSSGANVLTF.